A selection of T cell receptor beta chains follows, all from one sample in a study of OX40 agonist ivuxolimab in advanced cancers. Generated by immunoSEQ multiplex PCR, the TCRdb table keeps only in-frame clones and is missing some. The table records around 76,000 clones, around 84% of them present only once. The sample consisted of CD4+ or CD8+ T cells sorted from blood, taken in a trial of the OX40 agonist ivuxolimab. Receptor source: an adult with an advanced solid tumor such as melanoma, head and neck, liver or kidney cancer. Each CDR3 is given with its conserved first and last residue. D genes are given only for firm matches. Expanded clones are given a class, and other clones once, few, many or no size at all.

-	-	TRBJ2-3	TRBV27	CASSVSLAGPDTQYF	TGTGCCAGCAGTGTTTCTCTGGCGGGGCCAGATACGCAGTATTTT
-	-	TRBJ2-7	TRBV19	CASSILLGDGYEQYF	TGTGCCAGTAGTATTTTGCTGGGAGACGGCTACGAGCAGTACTTC
once	-	TRBJ2-7	TRBV5-4	CASSSDSLGPYEQYF	TGTGCCAGCAGCTCCGACAGTTTGGGACCCTACGAGCAGTACTTC
-	-	TRBJ1-6	TRBV12-5	CASGLWGDSYNSPLHF	TGTGCTAGTGGTTTATGGGGGGACTCCTATAATTCACCCCTCCACTTT
-	-	TRBJ1-2	TRBV28	CASSPPVQGRNGYTF	TGTGCCAGCAGTCCACCCGTACAGGGTAGGAATGGCTACACCTTC
-	-	TRBJ2-5	TRBV12-5	CASGLGETQYF	TGTGCTAGTGGCCTAGGGGAGACCCAGTACTTC
-	-	TRBJ2-2	TRBV7-2	CASSLSPVDTGELFF	TGTGCCAGCAGCTTATCCCCTGTCGACACCGGGGAGCTGTTTTTT
once	-	TRBJ1-1	TRBV11-3	CASSLGGMNTEAFF	TGTGCCAGCAGCTTGGGGGGAATGAACACTGAAGCTTTCTTT
-	TRBD1	TRBJ2-2	TRBV7-3	CASSTNGQGVAGELFF	TGTGCCAGCAGCACCAACGGACAGGGGGTGGCCGGGGAGCTGTTTTTT
-	TRBD2	TRBJ2-1	TRBV11-2	CASSSLAGSSYNEQFF	TGTGCCAGCAGCTCATTAGCGGGGAGCTCCTACAATGAGCAGTTCTTC
-	-	TRBJ1-5	TRBV15	CATSSMGGQPQHF	TGTGCCACCAGCAGCATGGGTGGTCAGCCCCAGCATTTT
-	TRBD1	TRBJ2-2	TRBV5-4	CASSFGQAGELFF	TGTGCCAGCAGCTTTGGACAGGCCGGGGAGCTGTTTTTT
-	-	TRBJ1-4	TRBV11-2	CASSLMGAGANEKLFF	TGTGCCAGCAGCTTAATGGGGGCTGGGGCTAATGAAAAACTGTTTTTT
few	-	TRBJ1-1	TRBV15	CATSRDWGARAFF	TGTGCCACCAGCAGAGATTGGGGGGCTCGGGCTTTCTTT
-	TRBD1	TRBJ1-5	TRBV4-1	CASSQGDSRPQHF	TGCGCCAGCAGCCAAGGGGACAGCCGGCCCCAGCATTTT
once	-	TRBJ1-2	TRBV7-2	CASSLAVEYGYTF	TGTGCCAGCAGCTTAGCGGTGGAGTATGGCTACACCTTC
few	TRBD2	TRBJ2-5	TRBV5-1	CASSFNSGGAGETQYF	TGCGCCAGCAGCTTCAATAGCGGGGGGGCGGGTGAGACCCAGTACTTC
-	-	TRBJ2-2	TRBV18	CASSPFDSFGTGELFF	TGTGCCAGCTCACCATTCGACAGTTTTGGAACCGGGGAGCTGTTTTTT
-	-	TRBJ2-7	TRBV13	CASKGNTGTENAYEQYF	TGTGCCAGCAAAGGGAATACCGGGACGGAAAACGCCTACGAGCAGTACTTC
-	-	TRBJ1-2	TRBV14	CASSPGRIRRYGYTF	TGTGCCAGCAGCCCAGGGCGCATCCGACGCTATGGCTACACCTTC
-	TRBD1	TRBJ1-2	TRBV18	CASSPQTGTGEDGYTF	TGTGCCAGCTCACCTCAAACCGGGACAGGGGAAGATGGCTACACCTTC
-	TRBD1	TRBJ2-2	TRBV7-7	CASSSRDRGTGELFF	TGTGCCAGCAGCTCCCGGGACAGGGGTACCGGGGAGCTGTTTTTT
-	-	TRBJ2-7	TRBV6-5	CASSLWFAGRQDEQYF	TGTGCCAGCAGTTTATGGTTTGCGGGGCGGCAGGACGAGCAGTACTTC
-	TRBD2	TRBJ2-1	TRBV19	CASSISPPAGTSGGHYNEQFF	TGTGCCAGTAGTATTTCCCCCCCTGCCGGGACTAGCGGGGGGCACTACAATGAGCAGTTCTTC
many	-	TRBJ1-1	TRBV29-1	CSAVDTLVTEAFF	TGCAGCGCCGTCGACACCCTCGTCACTGAAGCTTTCTTT
-	-	TRBJ1-1	TRBV6-5	CASRTSGFPEAFF	TGTGCCAGCAGAACTTCAGGGTTCCCTGAAGCTTTCTTT
-	TRBD2	TRBJ2-5	TRBV5-1	CASSLDSSGGWKTQYF	TGCGCCAGCAGCTTGGATAGTAGCGGGGGGTGGAAGACCCAGTACTTC
once	TRBD1	TRBJ1-2	TRBV7-2	CASSLMDRVAGYTF	TGTGCCAGCAGCTTGATGGACAGGGTCGCTGGCTACACCTTC
-	TRBD2	TRBJ2-7	TRBV5-1	CASSLDLAGSYEQYF	TGCGCCAGCAGCTTGGATCTAGCGGGCTCCTACGAGCAGTACTTC
-	-	TRBJ2-5	TRBV7-2	CASRIGGETQYF	TGTGCCAGCAGAATCGGCGGGGAGACCCAGTACTTC
-	-	TRBJ2-3	TRBV27	CASSLSTVTDTQYF	TGTGCCAGCAGTTTATCGACGGTCACAGATACGCAGTATTTT